This T cell receptor beta chain is from a study of T cell changes during pregnancy in multiple sclerosis. Sequenced by immunoSEQ multiplex PCR; TCRdb stores in-frame clones only, minus some. Here the sample spans roughly 97,000 clones, roughly nine tenths being singletons. This CDR3 has 13 amino acids. Germline V gives CDR1 SGHTA, CDR2 FQGNSA. Trimming took off 1 base at V and 5 bases at J, with 9 bases between the two ends. The receptor was isolated from a female donor in good health, enrolled as a control in a pregnancy study. The V gene is TRBV7-2, the J gene TRBJ2-7; no definite D call. Sample: peripheral blood, taken in the second trimester of pregnancy. CDR3 loop: CASSLVARDEQYF. In nucleotides, the CDR3 is TGTGCCAGCAGCTTAGTAGCCCGGGACGAGCAGTACTTC.